This T cell receptor beta chain comes out of a study of T cells in Graves' hyperthyroidism and ophthalmopathy (dated by TCRdb to between 2018 and 2021). Concerning the study at large: Peripheral blood was collected at initial diagnosis, before any treatment. TCR V-J signatures able to tell the groups apart were searched for in a discovery cohort of around 95 patients, of whom over 40 had Graves' ophthalmopathy and around 57 had stable Graves' hyperthyroidism. Prospective prediction of ophthalmopathy was tested in an independent validation cohort of fewer than 20 hyperthyroidism patients and 17 patients who later progressed to ophthalmopathy. For training and testing, the roughly 100 patients in the discovery cohort were randomly divided in a 7:3 ratio. The study also compared thyroid tissue and blood T-cell repertoires from several Graves' hyperthyroidism patients. Following sampling, methimazole starting at 30 mg daily was given to hyperthyroidism patients, and high-dose intravenous methylprednisolone was given to ophthalmopathy patients. The paper reports TCR Vbeta CDR3 sequencing of some 140 peripheral blood samples: around 41 ophthalmopathy, under 80 hyperthyroidism and around 17 progressor patients.

Paper-wide results and their limitations: Blood samples also contained most of the expanded thyroid clonotypes (frequency above 0.001), which suggests that blood repertoires may reflect thyroid immune responses. A model built on a 13 V-J signature distinguished ophthalmopathy from stable hyperthyroidism, reaching 85% to 90% sensitivity and around 82% specificity in cross-validation and 80%/75% in testing. In validation, the model predicted progression to ophthalmopathy a median of about 6 months before onset, with about 70% sensitivity and 72.22% specificity. Sample size was not statistically predetermined, and blinding of investigators to group allocation was not performed.

Amplification of TCR beta CDR3 regions was carried out from RNA transcripts. The TCR CDR3 was subjected to a first round of RT-PCR using the HTBI primer set and the Qiagen OneStep RT-PCR kit. Libraries were constructed in a second round of multiplex PCR, after which size selection and purification were performed. Paired-end sequencing of the libraries was performed with 100 bp reads on an Illumina HiSeq2000. On the authors' methods: Raw data were processed with SOAPnuke, discarding reads with adapters, uncalled bases, mean Phred below 15, or no exact constant-primer or identifier match. High-quality paired reads were merged using COPE v1.2.5, and each unique nucleotide sequence was defined as a clonotype. MiTCR v1.1 was used to align the clonotypes against IMGT TRBV, TRBD and TRBJ reference segments. The analysis included only V-J combinations with a frequency above 0.0001, which together covered roughly 99% of the repertoires. The TCS score was defined as F50 (clonal expansion) divided by E x V (chaos), with BLOSUM62-based TCRdist calculated between CDR3 peptides within each V-J. Welch's t-statistics and random forest reduced 500 to 550 V-J features to fewer than 15, which were used in a naive Bayes classifier (R e1071). In-frame beta chains were kept once TCRdb had trimmed the public reads at Q25 with fastp and called clones with MiXCR. Rows matching on CDR3 protein sequence are summarized as one entry with the most common DNA and genes. TCRdb's processing, not the authors', yielded these V and J calls. This sample has around 290,000 distinct CDR3 sequences in its table, and approximately 14% of those were observed once. The ten top clones hold 6.5% to 10% of the sample.

Stable Graves' hyperthyroidism was defined as no progression to ophthalmopathy during 18 months of follow-up. Hyperthyroidism patients were newly diagnosed, with disease duration under 2 months, and aged 18 to 65 years. Any patient with an uncontrolled infection, another autoimmune disease, pregnancy or lactation was excluded. Clinical symptoms, serum thyroxine and TRAb, thyroid ultrasound, and orbital computed tomography formed the basis for the diagnoses. PBMCs were isolated from about 9.2 ml of fresh peripheral blood by Ficoll-Paque density gradient centrifugation. Total RNA was extracted using Trizol reagent, and RNA quality was assessed on an Agilent 2100 Bioanalyzer. V is shortened by 5 bases, J by 0 bases, and the region joining them spans 13 bases. The germline V gene gives CDR1 as SGHVS and CDR2 as FQNEAQ. The CDR3 contains 15 residues, cysteine and phenylalanine counted. Only the CDR3 DNA stays, 45 bases, in frame from base 1.

This clonotype showed up many times. Its antigen is currently not known. Base qualities are missing; no much larger clone stands one base away. This TCR was recovered from a woman aged 40 to 50 with Graves' hyperthyroidism. The receptor chain draws on TRBV7-8 and TRBJ1-1; the D gene cannot be named for sure. Material for sequencing was blood. This receptor carries the CDR3 CASSPRGGMNTEAFF. The DNA is TGTGCCAGCAGCCCCCGGGGAGGGATGAACACTGAAGCTTTCTTT.